Sequencing of this T cell receptor (beta chain) was carried out in a study of T cell responses to AZD1222 COVID-19 vaccine. Of note for this clone: Its target is not known.

TCRdb's copy holds only in-frame clones and misses some; the assay was immunoSEQ multiplex PCR. The sample records some 130,000 clones, 91% being singletons. Study observations and caveats: The sample set comprised mostly white British donors with more females, and clonal diversity was possibly underestimated. Scientists sampled the repertoires only once the peak T cell response had passed. Across the whole spike, CD4 TCRs peaked at regions 160-218 and 743-854.

V gave up 3 bases and J gave up 4 bases, with 15 bases separating them. Germline CDR1 is SGHRS and CDR2 is YFSETQ. The CDR3 consists of 15 residues. The V and J genes are TRBV5-1 and TRBJ2-3, with D possibly being TRBD1 (6 bases). This TCR came from an adult in good health. Sequencing was performed on peripheral blood, taken on day 0 of AZD1222 vaccination. CDR3 amino acids: CASSSQGLAPDTQYF. CDR3 nucleotides: TGCGCCAGCAGCTCACAGGGCCTCGCGCCAGATACGCAGTATTTT.